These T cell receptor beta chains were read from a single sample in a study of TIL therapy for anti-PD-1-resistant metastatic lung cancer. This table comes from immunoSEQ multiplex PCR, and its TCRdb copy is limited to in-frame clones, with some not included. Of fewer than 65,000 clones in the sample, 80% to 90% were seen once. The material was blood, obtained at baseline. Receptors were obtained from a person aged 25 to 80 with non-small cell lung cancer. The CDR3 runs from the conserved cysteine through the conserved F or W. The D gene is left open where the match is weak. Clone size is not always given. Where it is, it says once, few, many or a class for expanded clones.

DNA: TGCGCCAGCAGCCAAGGGACAAGGACTAGCGGGAGATCCTACAATGAGCAGTTCTTC
CDR3: CASSQGTRTSGRSYNEQFF
J: TRBJ2-1
length: 19
V: TRBV4-3
size: .
D: TRBD2

DNA: TGTGCCAGCAGCTTATTTTCAGGGGAAGAGACCCAGTACTTC
CDR3: CASSLFSGEETQYF
J: TRBJ2-5
length: 14
V: TRBV7-2
size: .
D: .

DNA: TGTGCCAGCAGCTTGGGATTGGCAGTTGGTGAAAAACTGTTTTTT
CDR3: CASSLGLAVGEKLFF
J: TRBJ1-4
length: 15
V: TRBV5-6
size: .
D: .

DNA: TGTGCCAGCAGCCAAGATTCGCCCCGGTCGTCGGGATCTCGTAACGGGGAGCTGTTTTTT
CDR3: CASSQDSPRSSGSRNGELFF
J: TRBJ2-2
length: 20
V: TRBV3-1/TRBV3-2
size: .
D: .

DNA: TGTGCCACCAGGCTAATGGGGGACACTGAAGCTTTCTTT
CDR3: CATRLMGDTEAFF
J: TRBJ1-1
length: 13
V: TRBV28
size: .
D: .

DNA: TGTGCCAGCAGCCACCGAAATGGGGAATGGGGACTAGGGGTCGAGACCCAGTACTTC
CDR3: CASSHRNGEWGLGVETQYF
J: TRBJ2-5
length: 19
V: TRBV3-1/TRBV3-2
size: .
D: TRBD2

DNA: TGTGCTCGGACCACAGGTTACTATGGCTACACCTTC
CDR3: CARTTGYYGYTF
J: TRBJ1-2
length: 12
V: TRBV30
size: .
D: .

DNA: TGTGCCAGCTCACCACCTACGGGACAGGGGCCCTTTGGAGTCTATGGCTACACCTTC
CDR3: CASSPPTGQGPFGVYGYTF
J: TRBJ1-2
length: 19
V: TRBV18
size: .
D: TRBD1

DNA: TGTGCCAGCAGCTTCGGGACAGCGACCGGGGGGCTGTTTTTT
CDR3: CASSFGTATGGLFF
J: TRBJ2-2
length: 14
V: TRBV13
size: .
D: .

DNA: TGTGCCAGCAGTTCCCGGACAGGGGTCGAGCAGTACTTC
CDR3: CASSSRTGVEQYF
J: TRBJ2-7
length: 13
V: TRBV6-6
size: .
D: TRBD1

DNA: TGTGCCACCAGTGATTTACGGGCGGATTACAATGAGCAGTTCTTC
CDR3: CATSDLRADYNEQFF
J: TRBJ2-1
length: 15
V: TRBV24-1
size: .
D: .

DNA: TGTGCCTCAGGGGTACAGGGTGACGCAGATACGCAGTATTTT
CDR3: CASGVQGDADTQYF
J: TRBJ2-3
length: 14
V: TRBV19
size: .
D: .

DNA: TGCGCCAGCAGCTTGGTGCCCCCCGGTAGAGGGAATGAGCAGTTCTTC
CDR3: CASSLVPPGRGNEQFF
J: TRBJ2-1
length: 16
V: TRBV5-1
size: .
D: .

DNA: TGTGCCAGCACCCCGGCAGGGGGCCCGAGGAACGAGCAGTACTTC
CDR3: CASTPAGGPRNEQYF
J: TRBJ2-7
length: 15
V: TRBV28
size: few
D: TRBD1

DNA: TGTGCCAGTAGTATGAACACCCCGGGGGAGCAGTACTTC
CDR3: CASSMNTPGEQYF
J: TRBJ2-7
length: 13
V: TRBV19
size: few
D: .

DNA: TGTGCCAGTAGGGCGGACAGGGTCACCGGGGAGCTGTTTTTT
CDR3: CASRADRVTGELFF
J: TRBJ2-2
length: 14
V: TRBV19
size: .
D: TRBD1

DNA: TGCGCCAGCAGCTTGTCGACGGGGGCCCAGGAGACCCAGTACTTC
CDR3: CASSLSTGAQETQYF
J: TRBJ2-5
length: 15
V: TRBV5-1
size: .
D: .

DNA: TGTGCCAGCAGACCTACCCAGGACAGAGCCTACGAGCAGTACTTC
CDR3: CASRPTQDRAYEQYF
J: TRBJ2-7
length: 15
V: TRBV27
size: once
D: .

DNA: TGTGCCAGCGGGGGACAGGGAGCCTACGAGCAGTACTTC
CDR3: CASGGQGAYEQYF
J: TRBJ2-7
length: 13
V: TRBV28
size: .
D: TRBD1

DNA: TGTGCCAGCAGCTTCCGACTAGCGGGAACGGATGAGCAGTTCTTC
CDR3: CASSFRLAGTDEQFF
J: TRBJ2-1
length: 15
V: TRBV7-2
size: .
D: TRBD2

DNA: TGTGCCAGCAGCTGGGACAGGGGCACAGATACGCAGTATTTT
CDR3: CASSWDRGTDTQYF
J: TRBJ2-3
length: 14
V: TRBV5-4
size: .
D: TRBD1

DNA: TGTGCCAGCAGTACCAATGGGGGAACCCAGTACTTC
CDR3: CASSTNGGTQYF
J: TRBJ2-5
length: 12
V: TRBV6-2/TRBV6-3
size: .
D: .

DNA: TGTGCCAGCAGTTTATCGAGTTTCCGGGATACGCAGTATTTT
CDR3: CASSLSSFRDTQYF
J: TRBJ2-3
length: 14
V: TRBV27
size: .
D: .

DNA: TGTGCCAGCAGCTTTTCCCCCTGGGGGGGGCTGTTTTTT
CDR3: CASSFSPWGGLFF
J: TRBJ2-2
length: 13
V: TRBV5-4
size: once
D: TRBD2

DNA: TGTGCCAGCAGCTTAAGCAGGGGCGGCTACGAGCAGTACTTC
CDR3: CASSLSRGGYEQYF
J: TRBJ2-7
length: 14
V: TRBV7-2
size: .
D: .

DNA: TGTGCCAGCTCGCCGACCGGGACGGTAGTGGCCTATGGCTACACCTTC
CDR3: CASSPTGTVVAYGYTF
J: TRBJ1-2
length: 16
V: TRBV18
size: once
D: .

DNA: TGTGCCACCAGTGACCGGGGAGGCCCCGAGCAGTACTTC
CDR3: CATSDRGGPEQYF
J: TRBJ2-7
length: 13
V: TRBV24-1
size: once
D: .

DNA: TGTGCCAGCAGTTACAGGGCGATGAACACTGAAGCTTTCTTT
CDR3: CASSYRAMNTEAFF
J: TRBJ1-1
length: 14
V: TRBV13
size: .
D: .

DNA: TGTGCCAGCAGCCCTACACGACAGGGGGCCGGGGAGCTGTTTTTT
CDR3: CASSPTRQGAGELFF
J: TRBJ2-2
length: 15
V: TRBV7-2
size: .
D: TRBD1

DNA: TGCGCCAGCAGTGAGAGGGGCGCACCCAACCAAGACACCGGGGAGCTGTTTTTT
CDR3: CASSERGAPNQDTGELFF
J: TRBJ2-2
length: 18
V: TRBV5-1
size: .
D: .

DNA: TGTGCCAGTAGTATTACCACAGGAGGGTCCTACAATGAGCAGTTCTTC
CDR3: CASSITTGGSYNEQFF
J: TRBJ2-1
length: 16
V: TRBV19
size: .
D: .